This TCR beta chain was observed in a study of tumor and adjacent non-tumor tissue in lung cancer. Study results and caveats: Top 100 clones took a larger repertoire share in normal lung.

No cell sorting was done before RNA was extracted from the tissue. The normal lung tissue was taken more than 3 cm from the tumor edge. A modified ARM-PCR protocol with three rounds of nested PCR amplified TCRbeta. TCRdb reanalysed the multiplex PCR reads using MiXCR and keeps one entry per CDR3 protein. The repertoire holds 90,000 to 120,000 distinct CDR3 sequences, with roughly 60% as singletons. Of note for this clonotype: Its antigen is as yet unknown. Its ends do not fully match the called genes, so a read error is possible.

The CDR3 extends over 15 amino acids. CDR1 is SGHAT and CDR2 is FQNNGV in the germline V gene. This chain uses TRBV11-2 with TRBJ2-5; tentatively, D is TRBD1 (6 bases). The clonotype originates from a man aged 30 to 45 with non-small cell lung cancer. Sequencing was done on a sample of distant non-tumor lung tissue. The CDR3 loop reads CASSPVWGPQETQYF. The CDR3 nucleotides read TGTGCCAGCAGCCCCGTATGGGGGCCCCAAGAGACCCAATACTTC.